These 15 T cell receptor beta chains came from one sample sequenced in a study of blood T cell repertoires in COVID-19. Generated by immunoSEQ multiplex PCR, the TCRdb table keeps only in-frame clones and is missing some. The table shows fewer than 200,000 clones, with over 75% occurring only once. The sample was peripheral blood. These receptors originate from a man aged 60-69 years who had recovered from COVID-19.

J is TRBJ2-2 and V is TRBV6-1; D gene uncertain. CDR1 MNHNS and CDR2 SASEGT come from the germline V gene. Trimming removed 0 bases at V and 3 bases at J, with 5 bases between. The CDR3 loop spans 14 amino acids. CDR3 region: CASSEAGDTGELFF. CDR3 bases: TGTGCCAGCAGTGAAGCTGGAGACACCGGGGAGCTGTTTTTT.

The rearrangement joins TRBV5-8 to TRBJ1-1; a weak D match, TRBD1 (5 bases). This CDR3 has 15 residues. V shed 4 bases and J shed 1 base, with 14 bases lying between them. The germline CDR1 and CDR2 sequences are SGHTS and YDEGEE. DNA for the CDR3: TGTGCCAGCAGCCTTACGGGGGTAAGGAACACTGAAGCTTTCTTT. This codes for CASSLTGVRNTEAFF.

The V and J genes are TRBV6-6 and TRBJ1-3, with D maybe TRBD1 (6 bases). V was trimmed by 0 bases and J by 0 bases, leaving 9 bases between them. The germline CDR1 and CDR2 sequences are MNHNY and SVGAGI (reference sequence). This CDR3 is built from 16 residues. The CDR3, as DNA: TGTGCCAGCAGTTACTCGACAGGAATCTCTGGAAACACCATATATTTT. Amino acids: CASSYSTGISGNTIYF.

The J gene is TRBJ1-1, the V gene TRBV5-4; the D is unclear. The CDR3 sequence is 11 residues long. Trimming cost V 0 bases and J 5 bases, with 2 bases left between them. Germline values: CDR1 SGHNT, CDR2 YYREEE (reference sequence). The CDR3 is CASSLATEAFF. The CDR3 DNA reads TGTGCCAGCAGCTTGGCGACTGAAGCTTTCTTT.

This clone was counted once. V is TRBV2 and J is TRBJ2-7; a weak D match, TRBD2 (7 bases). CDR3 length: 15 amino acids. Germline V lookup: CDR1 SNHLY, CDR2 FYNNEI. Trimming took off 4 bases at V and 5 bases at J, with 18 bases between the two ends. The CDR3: CASSGKGGPQHEQYF. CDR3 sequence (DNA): TGTGCCAGCAGTGGGAAGGGGGGGCCCCAGCACGAGCAGTACTTC. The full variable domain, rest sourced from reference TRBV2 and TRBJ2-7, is EPEVTQTPSHQVTQMGQEVILRCVPISNHLYFYWYRQILGQKVEFLVSFYNNEISEKSEIFDDQFSVERPDGSNFTLKIRSTKLEDSAMYFCASSGKGGPQHEQYFGPGTRLTVT.

CDR3 residues: CASSLRAGTSSQETQYF. The CDR3, as DNA: TGTGCCAGCAGCTTAAGGGCCGGGACATCGAGCCAAGAGACCCAGTACTTC. The chain couples TRBV7-9 to TRBJ2-5; D perhaps matches TRBD1 (6 bases). CDR1 SEHNR and CDR2 FQNEAQ come from the germline V gene (reference sequence). There are 17 residues in the CDR3. Trimming took 2 bases from V and 1 from J, leaving 17 bases between them.

The CDR3 here is CASSLVGGASYNEQFF. CDR3 nucleotides: TGTGCCAGCAGCTTAGTCGGGGGGGCCTCCTACAATGAGCAGTTCTTC. This chain uses TRBV7-2 with TRBJ2-1; 8 bases are a match to TRBD2. CDR3 length: 16 amino acids. V trimming: 1 base; J trimming: 0 bases; junction bases outside the gene matches: 2. The germline V gene encodes CDR1 SGHTA and CDR2 FQGNSA.

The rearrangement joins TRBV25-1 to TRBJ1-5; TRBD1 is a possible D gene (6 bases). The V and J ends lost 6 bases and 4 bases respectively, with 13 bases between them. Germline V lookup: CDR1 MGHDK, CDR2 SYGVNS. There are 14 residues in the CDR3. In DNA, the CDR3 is TGTGCCAGCAGCGAGGGGGGGTATAATCAGCCCCAGCATTTT. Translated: CASSEGGYNQPQHF.

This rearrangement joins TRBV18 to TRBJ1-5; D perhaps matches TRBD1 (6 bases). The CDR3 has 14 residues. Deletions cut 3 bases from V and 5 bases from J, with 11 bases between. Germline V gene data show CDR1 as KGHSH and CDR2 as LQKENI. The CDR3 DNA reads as TGTGCCAGCTCACCGTATTCAGGGGATCAGCCCCAGCATTTT. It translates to CASSPYSGDQPQHF.

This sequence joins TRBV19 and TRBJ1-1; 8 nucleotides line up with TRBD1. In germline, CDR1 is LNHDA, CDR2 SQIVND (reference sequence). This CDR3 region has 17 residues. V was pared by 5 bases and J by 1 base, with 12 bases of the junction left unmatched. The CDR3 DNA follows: TGTGCCAGTAGTTCGGACAGGGCTAGGGCTTCGAACACTGAAGCTTTCTTT. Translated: CASSSDRARASNTEAFF.

CDR3 loop: CASSRTGAAGNTIYF. Here the CDR3 DNA reads TGTGCCAGCAGCAGGACAGGGGCGGCTGGAAACACCATATATTTT. The chain links TRBV6-5 to TRBJ1-3; 9 bases map to TRBD1. CDR3 size: 15 residues. J lost 2 bases, V lost 6 bases, and 5 bases had no gene match. In germline, CDR1 is MNHEY, CDR2 SVGAGI.

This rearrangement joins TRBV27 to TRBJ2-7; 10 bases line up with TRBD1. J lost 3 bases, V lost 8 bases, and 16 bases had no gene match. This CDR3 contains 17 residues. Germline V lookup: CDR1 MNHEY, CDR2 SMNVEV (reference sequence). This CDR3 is CASHKATGTGAIYEQYF. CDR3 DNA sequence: TGTGCCAGCCATAAGGCTACCGGGACAGGGGCCATCTACGAGCAGTACTTC.

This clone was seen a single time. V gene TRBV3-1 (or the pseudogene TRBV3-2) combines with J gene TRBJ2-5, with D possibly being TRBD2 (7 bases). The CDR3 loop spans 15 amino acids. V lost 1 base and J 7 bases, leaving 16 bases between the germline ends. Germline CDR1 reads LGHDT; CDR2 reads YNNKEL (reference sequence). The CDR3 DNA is TGTGCCAGCAGCCAAGTACGGGGGCCGGGGGGGACCCAGTACTTC. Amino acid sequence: CASSQVRGPGGTQYF.

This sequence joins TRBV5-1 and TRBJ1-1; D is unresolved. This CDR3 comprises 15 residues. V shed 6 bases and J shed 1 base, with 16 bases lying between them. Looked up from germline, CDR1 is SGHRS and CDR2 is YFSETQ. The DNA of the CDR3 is TGCGCCAGCACCCCCCGGGGAGAAGGGAACACTGAAGCTTTCTTT. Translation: CASTPRGEGNTEAFF. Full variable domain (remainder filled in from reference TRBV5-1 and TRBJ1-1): KAGVTQTPRYLIKTRGQQVTLSCSPISGHRSVSWYQQTPGQGLQFLFEYFSETQRNKGNFPGRFSGRQFSNSRSEMNVSTLELGDSALYLCASTPRGEGNTEAFFGQGTRLTVV.

The CDR3 DNA sequence: TGCGCCAGCAGAGTAACAGGAGACACTGAAGCTTTCTTT. Encoded protein: CASRVTGDTEAFF. This rearrangement joins TRBV5-1 to TRBJ1-1; D may be TRBD1 (5 bases). This CDR3 has 13 amino acids. Germline lookup yields CDR1 SGHRS and CDR2 YFSETQ. Trimming stripped 5 bases from V and 3 bases from J, with 11 bases between.